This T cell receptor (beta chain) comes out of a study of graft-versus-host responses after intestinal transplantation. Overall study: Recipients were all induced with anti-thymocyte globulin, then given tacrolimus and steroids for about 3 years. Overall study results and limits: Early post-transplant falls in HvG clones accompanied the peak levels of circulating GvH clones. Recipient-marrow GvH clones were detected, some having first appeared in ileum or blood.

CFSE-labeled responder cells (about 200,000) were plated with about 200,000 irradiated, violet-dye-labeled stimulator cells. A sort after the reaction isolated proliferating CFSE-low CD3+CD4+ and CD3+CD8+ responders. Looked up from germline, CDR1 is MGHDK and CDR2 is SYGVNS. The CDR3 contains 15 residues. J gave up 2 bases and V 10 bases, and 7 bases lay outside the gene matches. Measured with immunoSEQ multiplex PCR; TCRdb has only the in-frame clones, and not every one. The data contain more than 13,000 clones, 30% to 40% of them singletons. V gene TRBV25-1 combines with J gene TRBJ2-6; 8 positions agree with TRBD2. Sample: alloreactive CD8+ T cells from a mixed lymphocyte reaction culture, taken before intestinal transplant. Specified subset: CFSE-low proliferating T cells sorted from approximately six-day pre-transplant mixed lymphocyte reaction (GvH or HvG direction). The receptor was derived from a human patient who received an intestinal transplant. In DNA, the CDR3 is TGTGCCACCGGGGGGGAAGTTCCTGGGGCCAACGTCCTGACTTTC. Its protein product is CATGGEVPGANVLTF.